The entry below gives a single T cell receptor (beta chain) sequence along with its context. The antigen this receptor binds is unknown. Per-nucleotide qualities are absent, and no much larger clonotype sits a single base away. TCRbeta CDR3 regions were amplified from genomic DNA using the immunoSEQ Assay, a bias-controlled multiplex PCR. The paper's data handling went like this. The number of nucleated cells in each sample was estimated from the amplification of reference gene primers within the assay. To quantify the absolute abundance of each unique TCRbeta CDR3 rearrangement, sequence reads were collapsed and filtered. For each sample, productive Simpson clonality was calculated as the square root of Simpson's diversity index over productive rearrangements. Imported from immuneACCESS, the table was reduced by TCRdb to in-frame sequences with V and J called. These copies leave out some clones; in studies compared against another copy, an unresolved V gene accounts for under half, and the cause of the remainder is not known. V and J calls and clone size come straight from that table; D and trimming were deduced from the DNA. This sample lists 300,000 to 450,000 clones; about 80% were detected once. Together, the top ten hold about 1.2% of the sample.

Collaborating institutions collected whole blood in K2EDTA tubes following their own protocols. For TCRbeta analysis, collaborators shipped samples in one of three forms: frozen whole blood, isolated PBMCs, or DNA extracted from either of those sample types. The CDR3, from cysteine to phenylalanine, totals 14 residues. Of the read, only the CDR3 DNA is kept; its 42 bases are in frame from base 1. Trimming accounts for 4 bases at V and 4 bases at J, while the number of junction bases matched to no gene is 4. The germline V gene gives CDR1 as SGHRS and CDR2 as YFSETQ. The sample originates from a study of blood T cell repertoires in COVID-19 (dated by TCRdb to the early 2020s). About the study as a whole: Samples from collaborators originated in the United States, Italy and Spain and spanned both the acute and convalescent phases of COVID-19. The material from the prospective study consisted of cDNA or gDNA derived from T cells, B-cell-depleted T cells, or PBMCs. Subjects who had been exposed to COVID-19, were actively infected with it, or had recovered from it provided the deeply sampled blood TCRbeta repertoires that made up the dataset. The repertoires were made available in a free public database intended to serve as a resource for research on the immune response to SARS-CoV-2. The samples were drawn from two sources: the first 160 participants of the ongoing ImmuneRACE study, and 1,000 to 1,500 subjects contributed by 6 global collaborators. Nearly every sample came with metadata listing a de-identified subject ID, COVID-19 status, age in years and sex. HLA class I and class II types, where available, came from metadata supplied by the sample provider rather than from assay-based typing.

Points the paper makes about the study in general: The amount of clinical and demographic metadata varied by source and participant and was provided uncurated.

The sample taken for sequencing was peripheral blood. The sequence is built from TRBV5-1 and TRBJ2-5; TRBD2 lines up with 10 middle nucleotides. This clonotype was obtained from a human donor with acute or convalescent COVID-19. The donor label of this sample is uncertain. The CDR3 region has the sequence CASSLSGGRETQYF. The bases read TGCGCCAGCAGCCTTAGCGGGGGGAGAGAGACCCAGTACTTC. When the CDR3 is completed using the reference TRBV5-1 and TRBJ2-5 genes on either side, the full variable domain is KAGVTQTPRYLIKTRGQQVTLSCSPISGHRSVSWYQQTPGQGLQFLFEYFSETQRNKGNFPGRFSGRQFSNSRSEMNVSTLELGDSALYLCASSLSGGRETQYFGPGTRLLVL.